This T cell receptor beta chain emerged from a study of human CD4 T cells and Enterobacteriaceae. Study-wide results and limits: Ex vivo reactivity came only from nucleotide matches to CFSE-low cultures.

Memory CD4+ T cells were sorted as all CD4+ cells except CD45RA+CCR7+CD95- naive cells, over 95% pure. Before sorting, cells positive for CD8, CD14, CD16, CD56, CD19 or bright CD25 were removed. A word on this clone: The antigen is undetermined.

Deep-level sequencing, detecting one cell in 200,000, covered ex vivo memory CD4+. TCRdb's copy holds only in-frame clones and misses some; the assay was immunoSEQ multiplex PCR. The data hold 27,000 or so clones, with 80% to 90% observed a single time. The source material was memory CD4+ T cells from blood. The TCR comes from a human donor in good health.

The CDR3 region is CASSLAPSGEQFF. In DNA form, the CDR3 reads TGTGCCAGCAGCTTAGCACCTTCGGGCGAGCAGTTCTTC. The chain recombines TRBV11-3 with TRBJ2-1; D call uncertain. Germline assignment: CDR1 SGHNT and CDR2 YENEEA. The CDR3 has 13 amino acids. V lost 1 base and J lost 10, with 11 bases in between. The variable domain in full, with the rest retrieved from reference TRBV11-3 and TRBJ2-1, is EAGVVQSPRYKIIEKKQPVAFWCNPISGHNTLYWYLQNLGQGPELLIRYENEEAVDDSQLPKDRFSAERLKGVDSTLKIQPAELGDSAVYLCASSLAPSGEQFFGPGTRLTVL.